Below, 9 T cell receptor beta chains from the same sample are listed, as sequenced in a study of regulatory T cells in long-lasting Graves disease. Arm-PCR of CDR3 regions and iRepertoire HTBI primers were used to build TCR beta libraries. MiXCR, applied by TCRdb to the multiplex PCR reads, yields one record per CDR3 protein. The sample consists of 450,000 or so distinct CDR3 sequences, less than 25% of them appearing once. Time point denoted: persistent/refractory GD, antithyroid drugs over 5 years with positive TRAb. Construction of the TCR library relied on RNA isolated from PBMCs. The material sequenced was peripheral blood mononuclear cells (PBMCs), taken when the disease was refractory, from a patient treated with antithyroid drugs. Source of these receptors: a female donor with Graves disease.

The sample holds many counts of this clonotype. V usage is TRBV28 and J usage is TRBJ2-7; D not resolved. CDR1 is MDHEN, CDR2 SYDVKM, per germline. The CDR3 is 12 amino acids. Trimming took 5 bases from V and 6 from J, leaving 11 bases between them. CDR3 sequence (DNA): TGTGCCAGCAGTACGGTGGGCCCCGAGCAGTACTTC. The encoded protein is CASSTVGPEQYF. The whole variable domain, remainder taken from reference TRBV28 and TRBJ2-7, is DVKVTQSSRYLVKRTGEKVFLECVQDMDHENMFWYRQDPGLGLRLIYFSYDVKMKEKGDIPEGYSVSREKKERFSLILESASTNQTSMYLCASSTVGPEQYFGPGTRLTVT.

This clonotype appeared many times. This rearrangement joins TRBV7-8 to TRBJ2-7; D is possibly TRBD1 (6 bases). Between the trimmed V and J ends, which lost 8 bases and 2 bases, there was a span of 22 bases. The CDR3 loop spans 16 amino acids. CDR1 and CDR2 (germline): SGHVS, FQNEAQ. CDR3 loop: CASHDSDSYSPYEQYF. CDR3 bases: TGTGCCAGCCACGACTCGGACAGCTATTCCCCCTACGAGCAGTACTTC.

A few counts support this clonotype. This rearrangement joins TRBV29-1 to TRBJ2-7; 9 positions match TRBD1. The germline V gene encodes CDR1 SQVTM and CDR2 ANQGSEA. The CDR3 runs to 13 residues. Trimming cost V 6 bases and J 4 bases; bases outside gene matches: 7. The CDR3 nucleotides read TGCAGCGTATACTCGGACAGGGGTTACGAGCAGTACTTC. Its translation is CSVYSDRGYEQYF.

This rearrangement joins TRBV6-1 to TRBJ2-1, with D unclear. This CDR3 has 13 residues. Germline CDR1 reads MNHNS; CDR2 reads SASEGT. V shed 7 bases and J shed 5 bases, with 12 bases lying between them. The CDR3 protein is CASNSYENNEQFF. In DNA form, the CDR3 reads TGTGCCAGCAATTCATACGAGAACAATGAGCAGTTCTTC.

In its sample, this clonotype was seen a few times. This chain connects TRBV5-6 to TRBJ1-5, with 7 bases aligning to TRBD1. Per the germline V gene, CDR1 is SGHDT and CDR2 is YYEEEE. This CDR3 has 15 amino acids. The V segment lost 3 bases and the J segment 3 bases; nucleotides outside the gene matches: 6. The CDR3 bases are TGTGCCAGCAGCTCTGCAGGGGGTCTCAATCAGCCCCAGCATTTT. Translating it yields CASSSAGGLNQPQHF.

Ten or more counts support this clonotype. The chain combines TRBV6-1 with TRBJ1-2; D call uncertain. Per the germline V gene, CDR1 is MNHNS and CDR2 is SASEGT. This CDR3 is 14 amino acids long. The V end was cut by 7 bases, the J end by 0 bases, with 12 bases between. The CDR3 loop reads CASIDSGPNYGYTF. CDR3 coding DNA: TGTGCCAGCATTGATTCGGGTCCTAACTATGGCTACACCTTC.

This clonotype was detected ten times or more. The chain recombines TRBV12-3 or TRBV12-4 with TRBJ2-5, with D tentatively TRBD2 (5 bases). V was shortened by 5 bases and J by 2 bases, with 15 bases between the two germline ends. The CDR3 runs to 15 residues. CDR3 nucleotides: TGTGCCAGCAGTCTCACAGTCACGGGGCAAGAGACCCAGTACTTC. Its protein is CASSLTVTGQETQYF.

The chain carries TRBV29-1 and TRBJ2-6; TRBD2 is a possible D gene (6 bases). Germline CDR1 is SQVTM and CDR2 is ANQGSEA. The V and J ends lost 6 bases and 2 bases respectively, with 8 bases between them. The CDR3 consists of 13 residues. CDR3 sequence (DNA): TGCAGCGTCCGGACTACTGGGGCCAACGTCCTGACTTTC. It encodes CSVRTTGANVLTF.

This clonotype showed up just a few times. The genes are TRBV29-1 and TRBJ1-1; the D is unclear. Germline CDR1 reads SQVTM; CDR2 reads ANQGSEA. This CDR3 is 12 amino acids long. The V end was cut by 7 bases, the J end by 5 bases, with 14 bases between. This CDR3 is CSAVGERTEAFF. CDR3 nucleotides: TGCAGCGCCGTTGGGGAGAGGACTGAAGCTTTCTTT. The full variable domain, rest sourced from reference TRBV29-1 and TRBJ1-1, is SAVISQKPSRDICQRGTSLTIQCQVDSQVTMMFWYRQQPGQSLTLIATANQGSEATYESGFVIDKFPISRPNLTFSTLTVSNMSPEDSSIYLCSAVGERTEAFFGQGTRLTVV.